These 8 T cell receptor beta chains were all obtained from the same sample, sequenced in a study of post-analysis software for immune sequencing data. Whole-study findings and limits: Among four or five TRBV segments more frequent in patients than controls were TRBV5-6, TRBV5-1 and TRBV20-1.

Unique molecular identifiers tagged the TCR beta cDNA libraries. TCRdb redid the calling of the PCR reads with MiXCR, one entry per CDR3 protein. Seen here are about 540,000 distinct CDR3 sequences, approximately 31% observed once, and the top ten hold 4.5% to 7.5%. No antigens are known for them. The material sequenced was blood. These receptors were collected from a girl between 2 and 17 years old with multiple sclerosis.

This clonotype came up a few times. The chain uses TRBV6-5 and TRBJ2-5; D gene uncertain. CDR1 MNHEY and CDR2 SVGAGI come from the germline V gene. The CDR3 runs to 13 residues. V was trimmed by 0 bases and J by 13 bases, leaving 15 bases between them. CDR3 nucleotide sequence: TGTGCCAGCAGTTACTCGCTGCGGCCATCATGGTACTTC. Amino acids: CASSYSLRPSWYF.

This clonotype was detected ten times or more. The rearrangement links TRBV5-1 to TRBJ2-1, with 7 bases that match TRBD2. The CDR3 runs to 15 residues. Trimming took 5 bases from V and 7 from J; bases not matched to a gene: 12. CDR1 SGHRS and CDR2 YFSETQ come from the germline V gene. The CDR3 DNA reads as TGCGCCAGCAGGTTCCGGGGGGAGGATTGGAATGAGCAGTTCTTC. Encoded protein: CASRFRGEDWNEQFF.

This clonotype was counted a few times. The chain couples TRBV5-8 to TRBJ2-5; possibly TRBD1 for D (5 bases). Germline loops: CDR1 SGHTS, CDR2 YDEGEE. The CDR3 has 15 residues. Trimming took 5 bases from V and 1 from J, leaving 15 bases between them. The CDR3 reads CASRYSGILQETQYF. CDR3 nucleotides: TGTGCCAGCAGGTATTCAGGGATTCTCCAAGAGACCCAGTACTTC.

This clonotype was observed a handful of times. The J gene is TRBJ1-2, the V gene TRBV6-1; D not certain. The CDR3 runs 16 residues. V was cut by 4 bases and J by 0 bases, with 15 bases left in between. CDR1 and CDR2 (germline): MNHNS, SASEGT. The CDR3 region has the DNA TGTGCCAGCAGTGTTGGGGTGACGCCCGCTAACTATGGCTACACCTTC. Translation: CASSVGVTPANYGYTF.

This clonotype was seen a few times. The chain links TRBV29-1 to TRBJ1-2; D may be TRBD1 (5 bases). There are 14 residues in the CDR3. Germline V gene lookup returns CDR1 SQVTM and CDR2 ANQGSEA. Deletions cut 5 bases from V and 10 bases from J, with 23 bases between. CDR3 sequence reads: CSVPGVTAPYVYTF. CDR3 nucleotide sequence: TGCAGCGTTCCCGGGGTGACAGCGCCCTACGTCTACACCTTC.

V is TRBV4-1 and J is TRBJ1-2; D is unclear. Germline V gene sequence: CDR1 MGHRA, CDR2 YSYEKL. The CDR3 is made up of 13 amino acids. The V end lost 4 bases, the J end lost 4 bases, and 10 bases lay between the germline ends. The CDR3 here is CASSPGRIYGYTF. The DNA of the CDR3 is TGCGCCAGCAGCCCTGGCAGGATCTATGGCTACACCTTC.

This clonotype turned up a few times. The chain joins TRBV6-5 to TRBJ2-3; 7 bases agree with TRBD2. V gave up 3 bases and J gave up 3 bases; unmatched junction bases: 6. This CDR3 is 15 amino acids long. Per the germline V gene, CDR1 is MNHEY and CDR2 is SVGAGI. The CDR3 DNA reads as TGTGCCAGCAGTTATGAAGTGGGGGGGACAGATACGCAGTATTTT. As protein: CASSYEVGGTDTQYF.

This chain links TRBV4-1 with TRBJ1-1, with D maybe TRBD1 (5 bases). The germline V gene encodes CDR1 MGHRA and CDR2 YSYEKL. This CDR3 is built from 15 residues. V was shortened by 1 base and J by 5 bases, with 14 bases between the two germline ends. CDR3 sequence reads: CASSQGRRGLTEAFF. CDR3 sequence (DNA): TGCGCCAGCAGCCAAGGGCGGCGGGGCCTGACTGAAGCTTTCTTT.